This is a list of T cell receptor beta chains from one sample in a study of response to subunit inactivated influenza vaccine. TCRdb reprocessed the RT-PCR reads with MiXCR, giving one entry per CDR3 protein. The sample has some 190,000 distinct CDR3 sequences; approximately 15% are singletons. Material: CD8+ T cells sorted from PBMCs, obtained about 5 days after vaccination. The receptor set was obtained from a man aged 50 to 59 who received an inactivated influenza vaccine. Each CDR3 is given with its conserved first and last residue. The D gene is left open where the match is weak. Size tells how often a clone was seen (once, few, many) or the class of an expanded clone, and some rows leave it out.

V gene	clone size	J gene	D gene	CDR3 protein	CDR3 DNA
TRBV6-1	many	TRBJ2-1	TRBD2	CASSLLAGVGNEQFF	TGTGCCAGCAGTCTACTAGCGGGAGTGGGCAATGAGCAGTTCTTC
TRBV6-6	few	TRBJ2-7	NA	CASSRGSSYEQYF	TGTGCCAGCAGTCGGGGGAGTAGCTACGAGCAGTACTTC
TRBV30	NA	TRBJ2-7	TRBD2	CAWSAGRANEQYF	TGTGCCTGGAGTGCCGGGAGGGCCAACGAGCAGTACTTC
TRBV4-3	many	TRBJ2-7	TRBD2	CASSQKTSGNSYEQYF	TGCGCCAGCAGCCAAAAGACTAGCGGGAATTCCTACGAGCAGTACTTC
TRBV7-9	NA	TRBJ2-3	NA	CASSSGGESTDTQYF	TGTGCCAGCAGCTCTGGCGGGGAGTCCACAGATACGCAGTATTTT
TRBV29-1	NA	TRBJ2-7	NA	CSVEGGIRGAYEQYF	TGCAGCGTTGAAGGGGGAATTCGTGGGGCTTACGAGCAGTACTTC
TRBV7-6	few	TRBJ2-1	NA	CASTGSGLSSYNEQFF	TGTGCCAGCACGGGGAGCGGGTTAAGCTCCTACAATGAGCAGTTCTTC
TRBV6-2/TRBV6-3	few	TRBJ1-5	NA	CASSYVPDTAQPQHF	TGTGCCAGCAGTTACGTTCCAGACACAGCCCAGCCCCAGCATTTT
TRBV9	NA	TRBJ2-5	NA	CASSPRQNQETQYF	TGTGCCAGCAGCCCTCGACAGAACCAAGAGACCCAGTACTTC
TRBV2	few	TRBJ2-5	NA	CASSTPRPVETQYF	TGTGCCAGCAGTACCCCGCGGCCCGTGGAGACCCAGTACTTC
TRBV20-1	few	TRBJ2-3	NA	CSARHWGLADTDTQYF	TGCAGTGCTAGACACTGGGGATTAGCGGATACAGATACGCAGTATTTT
TRBV7-9	few	TRBJ2-5	NA	CASSLVTDTGQETQYF	TGTGCCAGCAGCTTAGTTACAGATACAGGGCAAGAGACCCAGTACTTC
TRBV2	few	TRBJ2-3	NA	CASTPLALDTQYF	TGTGCCAGCACCCCACTAGCCCTAGATACGCAGTATTTT
TRBV9	many	TRBJ2-2	NA	CASSPTDWDTGELFF	TGTGCCAGCAGCCCAACGGACTGGGACACCGGGGAGCTGTTTTTT
TRBV3-1	NA	TRBJ2-4	NA	CASSQGPHGLAKNIQYF	TGTGCCAGCAGCCAAGGGCCTCACGGCCTAGCCAAAAACATTCAGTACTTC
TRBV7-9	few	TRBJ2-2	NA	CASSSDTGELFF	TGTGCCAGCAGCTCCGACACCGGGGAGCTGTTTTTT
TRBV19	few	TRBJ2-7	NA	CASSIRTGLGEQYF	TGTGCCAGTAGTATAAGGACGGGTCTTGGCGAGCAGTACTTC
TRBV20-1	few	TRBJ2-7	TRBD1	CSAREDGQVFPYEQYF	TGCAGTGCTAGGGAGGACGGACAGGTTTTCCCCTACGAGCAGTACTTC
TRBV20-1	NA	TRBJ1-2	NA	CSGRVPVGYGYTF	TGCAGTGGTCGGGTCCCCGTTGGCTATGGCTACACCTTC
TRBV19	few	TRBJ2-1	NA	CASSIAHGTYNEQFF	TGTGCCAGTAGTATAGCCCACGGAACCTACAATGAGCAGTTCTTC
TRBV9	NA	TRBJ2-1	NA	CASSVALGLAYNEQFF	TGTGCCAGCAGCGTAGCCCTGGGACTTGCCTACAATGAGCAGTTCTTC